The 29 T cell receptor beta chains in this list originate from one sample, sequenced in a study of cytomegalovirus exposure and HLA in healthy donors. The PCR ran on 60 Vbeta and 13 Jbeta primers. The repertoire was sequenced with immunoSEQ multiplex PCR; TCRdb's copy has only in-frame clones and lacks some. In the table there are tens of thousands of clones, roughly two thirds of which are singletons. The sequencing input was PBMCs. The receptor set was obtained from a woman between 45 and 65 years old in good health and CMV-seropositive.

This CDR3 is CATSRDSGSSETQYF. The CDR3 DNA follows: TGTGCCACCAGCAGAGATAGCGGGAGTTCCGAGACCCAGTACTTC. The chain couples TRBV15 to TRBJ2-5; 9 nucleotides agree with TRBD2. The CDR3 is made up of 15 amino acids. CDR1 and CDR2 (germline): LNHNV, YYDKDF (reference sequence). V lost 0 bases to trimming and J lost 5 bases; unmatched junction nucleotides: 4.

The gene calls are TRBV4-1 and TRBJ1-2; 11 bases match TRBD1. The germline V gene encodes CDR1 MGHRA and CDR2 YSYEKL. The V gene end was trimmed by 5 bases and the J gene end by 3 bases; junction bases not matched to a gene: 5. The CDR3 length is 15 residues. The CDR3 reads CASSLRTGGDYGYTF. CDR3 DNA: TGCGCCAGCAGCTTACGGACAGGGGGCGACTATGGCTACACCTTC.

This clone came up once. The J gene is TRBJ2-1, the V gene TRBV15, with TRBD2 matching 9 bases. This CDR3 comprises 15 residues. Looked up from germline, CDR1 is LNHNV and CDR2 is YYDKDF (reference sequence). Trimming removed 5 bases from V and 5 bases from J; junction bases left unmatched: 7. The CDR3 is CATSGASGTHNEQFF. The CDR3 nucleotides read TGTGCCACCAGCGGGGCTAGCGGGACCCACAATGAGCAGTTCTTC. Variable domain in full (rest from reference TRBV15 and TRBJ2-1): DAMVIQNPRYQVTQFGKPVTLSCSQTLNHNVMYWYQQKSSQAPKLLFHYYDKDFNNEADTPDNFQSRRPNTSFCFLDIRSPGLGDTAMYLCATSGASGTHNEQFFGPGTRLTVL.

The chain carries TRBV7-2 and TRBJ1-2, with TRBD1 identical over 9 bases. Looked up from germline, CDR1 is SGHTA and CDR2 is FQGNSA. This CDR3 comprises 16 residues. The J segment lost 0 bases and the V segment lost 1 base, leaving 3 bases of the junction unmatched. CDR3 loop: CASSLGGTGSNYGYTF. In nucleotides, the CDR3 is TGTGCCAGCAGCTTAGGTGGGACAGGGTCTAACTATGGCTACACCTTC.

The rearrangement joins TRBV5-4 to TRBJ2-7; 7 bases are shared with TRBD2. The CDR3 is made up of 16 amino acids. Per the germline V gene, CDR1 is SGHNT and CDR2 is YYREEE (reference sequence). V dropped 0 bases and J dropped 0; count of bases not matched to a gene: 6. CDR3: CASSLAAQRGSYEQYF. The CDR3 DNA reads as TGTGCCAGCAGCTTGGCAGCCCAGCGGGGCTCCTACGAGCAGTACTTC.

The CDR3 sequence: CASSQGLAGESADTQYF. The CDR3 DNA reads as TGTGCCAGCAGTCAGGGACTAGCGGGAGAGTCTGCAGATACGCAGTATTTT. The rearrangement uses TRBV27 and TRBJ2-3; 14 nucleotides agree with TRBD2. In germline, CDR1 is MNHEY, CDR2 SMNVEV (reference sequence). The V and J ends lost 5 bases and 4 bases, in that order; junction bases with no gene match: 8. This CDR3 is built from 17 residues.

V gene TRBV5-1 combines with J gene TRBJ2-5, with 8 nucleotides matching TRBD2. Unmatched junction bases numbered 6, after V lost 0 bases and J lost 5 bases. The CDR3 consists of 15 residues. CDR1 and CDR2 (germline): SGHRS, YFSETQ. CDR3: CASSLATSAGETQYF. The CDR3, as DNA: TGCGCCAGCAGCTTGGCGACTAGCGCGGGGGAGACCCAGTACTTC.

J is TRBJ2-2 and V is TRBV2, with D perhaps matching TRBD2 (5 bases). This CDR3 comprises 15 residues. Trimming removed 4 bases at V and 2 bases at J, with 11 bases between. The germline V gene encodes CDR1 SNHLY and CDR2 FYNNEI. Here the CDR3 reads CASSGRTLNTGELFF. The CDR3, as DNA: TGTGCCAGCAGTGGTCGGACTCTTAACACCGGGGAGCTGTTTTTT.

The chain couples TRBV7-9 to TRBJ1-5; TRBD1 matches at 8 bases. J gave up 5 bases and V 4 bases, and 7 bases lay outside the gene matches. Looked up from germline, CDR1 is SEHNR and CDR2 is FQNEAQ (reference sequence). CDR3 length: 15 amino acids. DNA for the CDR3: TGTGCCAGCAGCTACGGGACAGGAAGAGATCAGCCCCAGCATTTT. This encodes CASSYGTGRDQPQHF.

This chain connects TRBV5-1 to TRBJ2-3; the D gene is possibly TRBD2 (5 bases). Germline CDR1 SGHRS, CDR2 YFSETQ. The CDR3 is 17 amino acids. With 0 bases removed from V and 0 bases from J, the gap between germline ends came to 14 bases. CDR3 amino acids: CASSLGPGSGSTDTQYF. CDR3 in DNA: TGCGCCAGCAGCTTGGGCCCGGGGAGCGGCAGCACAGATACGCAGTATTTT.

The genes are TRBV20-1 and TRBJ1-1; D uncertain. The V end lost 5 bases, the J end lost 6 bases, and 10 bases lay between the germline ends. Germline V gives CDR1 DFQATT, CDR2 SNEGSKA (reference sequence). The CDR3 is 11 amino acids. The CDR3: CSAQMTPEAFF. The CDR3 bases are TGCAGTGCTCAAATGACACCTGAAGCTTTCTTT.

This clone was seen more than once but under ten times. The rearrangement links TRBV28 to TRBJ2-2, with 9 bases aligning to TRBD1. The junction had 10 bases not matched to a gene; V was cut back by 6 bases and J by 5 bases. The CDR3 runs 16 residues. CDR1 and CDR2 from the germline V gene are MDHEN and SYDVKM. The CDR3 DNA reads as TGTGCCAGCAGCCGTAACAGGGGGCAAGGGACCGGGGAGCTGTTTTTT. This sequence encodes CASSRNRGQGTGELFF.

This clone occurred a few times. V and J are TRBV7-9 and TRBJ1-6; D remains ambiguous. CDR1 is SEHNR, CDR2 FQNEAQ, per germline (reference sequence). The CDR3 runs 11 residues. The V end was cut by 3 bases, the J end by 9 bases, with 3 bases between. The CDR3 loop is CASSLASPLHF. The CDR3 nucleotides are TGTGCCAGCAGCTTGGCTTCACCCCTCCACTTT.

The rearrangement uses TRBV5-1 and TRBJ2-7; D uncertain. V lost 2 bases and J 1 base, leaving 7 bases between the germline ends. CDR3 size: 13 residues. Germline-derived CDR1 and CDR2 are SGHRS and YFSETQ. This chain's CDR3 is CASSFAGSYEQYF. CDR3 in DNA: TGCGCCAGCAGCTTTGCCGGGTCCTACGAGCAGTACTTC.

This sequence joins TRBV5-4 and TRBJ2-3; D might be TRBD2 (8 bases). The CDR3 extends over 18 amino acids. The germline CDR1 and CDR2 sequences are SGHNT and YYREEE (reference sequence). Trimming cost V 5 bases and J 3 bases, with 25 bases left between them. This CDR3 reads CASSFRAGGAGGTDTQYF. The CDR3 DNA reads TGTGCCAGCAGTTTCAGGGCCGGGGGGGCAGGGGGAACAGATACGCAGTATTTT.

This clone turned up a few times. The genes are TRBV4-1 and TRBJ2-1; the match to TRBD2 covers 7 bases. In germline, CDR1 is MGHRA, CDR2 YSYEKL. The CDR3 is 17 residues long. Germline trimming cut 4 bases from V and 2 bases from J; bases unmatched to any gene: 11. Here the CDR3 DNA reads TGCGCCAGCAGCCGGGCCCCTGCGGGAGTAACCTACAATGAGCAGTTCTTC. Translated: CASSRAPAGVTYNEQFF.

The chain joins TRBV2 to TRBJ1-5; 7 bases are a match to TRBD1. CDR1 and CDR2 (germline): SNHLY, FYNNEI. V shed 7 bases and J 4 bases; nucleotides not matched to a gene: 7. The CDR3 spans 14 residues. The CDR3 DNA sequence: TGTGCCAGCAAAGCTGGACAGGTGAATCAGCCCCAGCATTTT. The encoded protein is CASKAGQVNQPQHF.

The CDR3 sequence is CASSQGSTNSYEQYF. CDR3 nucleotide sequence: TGTGCCAGCAGCCAGGGCTCGACCAACTCCTACGAGCAGTACTTC. The V call is TRBV4-2, the J call TRBJ2-7; no definite D call. The ends were cut back, 3 bases at V and 0 bases at J, with 12 bases in the middle. This CDR3 has 15 residues. Germline lookup yields CDR1 LGHNA and CDR2 YNFKEQ.

This chain joins TRBV18 and TRBJ2-7, with 10 bases identical to TRBD1. The germline gives CDR1 KGHSH, CDR2 LQKENI. The ends lost 11 bases at V and 5 bases at J; junction bases unmatched: 9. The CDR3 spans 13 residues. The CDR3 bases are TGTGCCGACTCCACCGGGACAGGGGACGAGCAGTACTTC. It encodes CADSTGTGDEQYF.

The chain has TRBV5-1 and TRBJ1-1; D unresolved. The CDR3 runs to 14 residues. Germline CDR1 and CDR2: SGHRS and YFSETQ. Deletions cut 2 bases from V and 3 bases from J, with 11 bases between. The CDR3 loop is CASSFGVGDTEAFF. In DNA form, the CDR3 reads TGCGCCAGCAGCTTCGGGGTAGGCGACACTGAAGCTTTCTTT.

J is TRBJ2-7 and V is TRBV5-1; D gene ambiguous. The V gene lost 5 bases and the J gene lost 2 bases, with 11 bases spanning the gap. Germline CDR1 SGHRS, CDR2 YFSETQ. The CDR3 is 13 residues long. DNA of the CDR3: TGCGCCAGCAGATCAGACGACACCTACGAGCAGTACTTC. Translated, it gives CASRSDDTYEQYF.

This clone turned up a few times. J is TRBJ2-3 and V is TRBV28; 8 positions match TRBD2. CDR3 length: 13 amino acids. CDR1 is MDHEN and CDR2 is SYDVKM in the germline V gene. J gave up 3 bases and V 8 bases, and 4 bases lay outside the gene matches. This CDR3 is CASGGGLTDTQYF. The CDR3 bases are TGTGCCAGCGGCGGGGGGCTTACAGATACGCAGTATTTT.

J is TRBJ2-5 and V is TRBV7-9; perhaps TRBD1 as D (5 bases). Near its end, the DNA agrees better with TRBJ2-7, so the J call may be wrong. CDR3 length: 13 amino acids. Looked up from germline, CDR1 is SEHNR and CDR2 is FQNEAQ (reference sequence). The CDR3 region is CASSLVDRAEQYF. CDR3 DNA sequence: TGTGCCAGCAGCTTGGTCGACAGAGCCGAGCAGTACTTC.

V is TRBV18 and J is TRBJ2-2; 10 nucleotides match TRBD2. The CDR3 is made up of 17 amino acids. Germline trimming cut 2 bases from V and 12 bases from J; bases unmatched to any gene: 15. Germline assignment: CDR1 KGHSH and CDR2 LQKENI. CDR3 DNA: TGTGCCAGCTCACCAGTAGCTAGCGGGAGTTTCGGCCCCCAGCTGTTTTTT. As protein: CASSPVASGSFGPQLFF.

The genes are TRBV30 and TRBJ2-5; 7 bases are shared with TRBD2. The ends lost 2 bases at V and 0 bases at J; junction bases unmatched: 6. The CDR3 sequence is 15 residues long. The germline CDR1 and CDR2 sequences are GTSNPN and SVGIG (reference sequence). CDR3 bases: TGTGCCTGGAGTAGGGCTAGCGGATACCAAGAGACCCAGTACTTC. Its protein is CAWSRASGYQETQYF. Full variable domain (outside the CDR3, taken from reference TRBV30 and TRBJ2-5): SQTIHQWPATLVQPVGSPLSLECTVEGTSNPNLYWYRQAAGRGLQLLFYSVGIGQISSEVPQNLSASRPQDRQFILSSKKLLLSDSGFYLCAWSRASGYQETQYFGPGTRLLVL.

The genes are TRBV28 and TRBJ2-7; D gene uncertain. The germline V gene encodes CDR1 MDHEN and CDR2 SYDVKM. There are 13 residues in the CDR3. With 5 bases removed from V and 5 bases from J, the gap between germline ends came to 13 bases. CDR3 loop: CASSPALDNEQYF. In DNA, the CDR3 is TGTGCCAGCAGTCCCGCCCTAGATAACGAGCAGTACTTC.

With regard to this clone: The germline gene is not matched at one end of the junction; a read error may be the cause. The chain recombines TRBV7-9 with TRBJ1-3; TRBD1 agrees at 9 bases. This CDR3 has 16 amino acids. CDR1 and CDR2 from the germline V gene are SEHNR and FQNEAQ (reference sequence). CDR3 sequence (DNA): TGTTCCAGCAGCGCCAACAGGGGGCTAGCTGGAAACACCATATATTTT. This translates into CSSSANRGLAGNTIYF.

The gene calls are TRBV7-2 and TRBJ1-2; 9 bases match TRBD1. The CDR3 has 15 amino acids. Germline CDR1 reads SGHTA; CDR2 reads FQGNSA. V gave up 2 bases and J gave up 5 bases; unmatched junction bases: 6. The CDR3: CASSLLIGTGYGYTF. CDR3 nucleotide sequence: TGTGCCAGCAGCTTACTCATTGGGACAGGGTATGGCTACACCTTC.

The chain uses TRBV5-4 and TRBJ2-3; 10 positions agree with TRBD1. Germline V CDR1 and CDR2: SGHNT, YYREEE (reference sequence). The CDR3 extends over 16 amino acids. V trimming: 4 bases; J trimming: 2 bases; junction bases outside the gene matches: 7. The DNA of the CDR3 is TGTGCCAGCAGCAAGGGACAGGGGATATACACAGATACGCAGTATTTT. Amino acid sequence: CASSKGQGIYTDTQYF.